This T cell receptor beta chain appears in the sequencing data of a study of breast tumors, draining lymph nodes, adjacent tissues. Overall study findings and caveats: Data only fit, rather than demonstrated, lymph node origin of most tumor T cells. The data were judged consistent with most tumor T cells coming from lymph node and expanding in tumor. Compared with lymph nodes, tumors were less diverse; compared with nontumor tissue, more.

This clonotype was seen a single time. The target antigen is unknown. Breast cancer patients provided tissue from their axillary draining lymph nodes. From the multiplex PCR reads, TCRdb called clonotypes with MiXCR, one entry per CDR3 protein. The sample contains about 230,000 distinct CDR3 sequences, approximately 29% of which appear only once. This receptor was taken from a female donor with breast cancer. Some clones in this sample may be carry-over from other donors' samples. Specimen: axillary lymph node tissue.

CDR3 region: CASARGQGIGSPLHF. The CDR3 DNA follows: TGTGCTAGTGCCCGGGGACAGGGCATCGGTTCACCCCTCCACTTT. V is TRBV12-5 and J is TRBJ1-6; the match to TRBD1 covers 9 bases. Trimming removed 7 bases from V and 9 bases from J; junction bases left unmatched: 10. The CDR3 is 15 residues long. Germline CDR1 reads LGHNT; CDR2 reads FRNRAP.